The 7 T cell receptor beta chains given below trace back to one sample, sequenced in a study of T cell responses to AZD1222 COVID-19 vaccine (dated by TCRdb to about 2021). Library construction relied on the immunoSEQ multiplex PCR assay. TCRdb mirrors the immuneACCESS table, restricted to in-frame sequences. Some clones are absent from its copies; in checked studies, under half trace to an unresolved V gene, and the reason for the others is unknown. The sample has roughly 120,000 clones on record, 88% of them singletons. The ten largest make up about 4.2% of the sample. What this sample's time point label stands for: baseline before first vaccination. The sequenced sample was peripheral blood, obtained on day 0 of AZD1222 vaccination. These receptors all stem from an adult in good health.

The chain has TRBV20-1 and TRBJ2-3; 7 nucleotides agree with TRBD2. Per germline, CDR1 DFQATT and CDR2 SNEGSKA (reference sequence). This CDR3 is 14 amino acids long. V dropped 3 bases and J dropped 5; count of bases not matched to a gene: 8. The CDR3 sequence is CSASASGVLDTQYF. The CDR3 coding sequence is TGCAGTGCTAGTGCGAGCGGGGTTTTAGATACGCAGTATTTT.

The V and J genes are TRBV6-4 and TRBJ2-1, with a weak D call TRBD2 (6 bases). CDR3 length equals 15 residues. V was pared by 6 bases and J by 8 bases, with 20 bases between. Germline CDR1 MRHNA, CDR2 SNTAGT. In DNA form, the CDR3 reads TGTGCCAGCAGAGAGATCCCGGAGGGTGGCTATGAGCAGTTCTTC. Translating it yields CASREIPEGGYEQFF.

The gene calls are TRBV19 and TRBJ2-1; TRBD2 aligns across 8 bases. Germline V gene sequence: CDR1 LNHDA, CDR2 SQIVND (reference sequence). CDR3 size: 19 residues. Unmatched junction bases numbered 18, after V lost 7 bases and J lost 1 base. CDR3 residues: CASKVGLAGTVGSYNEQFF. The CDR3 DNA is TGTGCCAGTAAGGTCGGACTAGCCGGAACGGTTGGTTCCTACAATGAGCAGTTCTTC.

CDR3 amino acids: CASRAGQAINQPQHF. The CDR3 region has the DNA TGTGCCAGCAGGGCGGGACAGGCGATTAATCAGCCCCAGCATTTT. V usage is TRBV6-5 and J usage is TRBJ1-5, with 8 bases identical to TRBD1. The V and J ends lost 6 bases and 4 bases, in that order; junction bases with no gene match: 8. CDR1 MNHEY and CDR2 SVGAGI come from the germline V gene. The CDR3 totals 15 residues.

The rearrangement joins TRBV15 to TRBJ2-5; TRBD1 aligns across 7 bases. After removal of 3 bases from V and 2 bases from J, the junction contained 6 bases not matched to a gene. The CDR3 runs to 15 residues. Germline CDR1 LNHNV, CDR2 YYDKDF (reference sequence). DNA of the CDR3: TGTGCCACCAGCAGGAGTACAGGGGAGCAAGAGACCCAGTACTTC. This gives the protein CATSRSTGEQETQYF. The entire variable domain, with the rest obtained from reference TRBV15 and TRBJ2-5, is as follows: DAMVIQNPRYQVTQFGKPVTLSCSQTLNHNVMYWYQQKSSQAPKLLFHYYDKDFNNEADTPDNFQSRRPNTSFCFLDIRSPGLGDTAMYLCATSRSTGEQETQYFGPGTRLLVL.

The rearrangement links TRBV6-5 to TRBJ1-4; D is unresolved. The CDR3 covers 15 residues. V lost 6 bases and J lost 5, with 16 bases in between. Germline V gives CDR1 MNHEY, CDR2 SVGAGI. The CDR3 reads CASRPPGSGNEKLFF. CDR3 coding DNA: TGTGCCAGCAGACCCCCGGGGTCGGGCAATGAAAAACTGTTTTTT.

V is TRBV3-1 (or the pseudogene TRBV3-2) and J is TRBJ2-3; D is perhaps TRBD2 (6 bases). V lost 0 bases and J lost 0, with 13 bases in between. The CDR3 has 17 residues. CDR1 and CDR2 (germline): LGHDT, YNNKEL (reference sequence). The CDR3 protein is CASSQDPLAISTDTQYF. CDR3 DNA sequence: TGTGCCAGCAGCCAAGACCCACTAGCTATAAGCACAGATACGCAGTATTTT.